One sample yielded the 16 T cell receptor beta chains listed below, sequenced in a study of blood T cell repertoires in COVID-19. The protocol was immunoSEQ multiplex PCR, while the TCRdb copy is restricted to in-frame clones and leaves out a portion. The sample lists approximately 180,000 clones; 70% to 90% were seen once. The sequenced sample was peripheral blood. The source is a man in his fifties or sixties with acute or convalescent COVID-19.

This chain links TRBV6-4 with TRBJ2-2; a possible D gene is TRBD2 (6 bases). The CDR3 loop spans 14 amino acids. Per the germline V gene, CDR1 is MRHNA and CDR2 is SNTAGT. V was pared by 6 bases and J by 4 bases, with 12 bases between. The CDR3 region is CASRREASTGELFF. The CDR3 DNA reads TGTGCCAGCAGAAGGGAGGCGAGCACCGGGGAGCTGTTTTTT.

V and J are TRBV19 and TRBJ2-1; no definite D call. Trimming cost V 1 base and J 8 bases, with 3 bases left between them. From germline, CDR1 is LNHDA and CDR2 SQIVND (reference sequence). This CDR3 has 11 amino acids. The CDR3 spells CASSIVDEQFF. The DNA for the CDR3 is TGTGCCAGTAGTATAGTAGATGAGCAGTTCTTC. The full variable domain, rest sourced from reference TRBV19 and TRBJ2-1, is DGGITQSPKYLFRKEGQNVTLSCEQNLNHDAMYWYRQDPGQGLRLIYYSQIVNDFQKGDIAEGYSVSREKKESFPLTVTSAQKNPTAFYLCASSIVDEQFFGPGTRLTVL.

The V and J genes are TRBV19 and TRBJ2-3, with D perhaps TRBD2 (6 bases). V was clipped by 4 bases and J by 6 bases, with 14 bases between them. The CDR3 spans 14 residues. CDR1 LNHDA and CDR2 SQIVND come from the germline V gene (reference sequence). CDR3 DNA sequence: TGTGCCAGTAGTAAGGGTGGGGGGACGGATACGCAGTATTTT. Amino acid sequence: CASSKGGGTDTQYF.

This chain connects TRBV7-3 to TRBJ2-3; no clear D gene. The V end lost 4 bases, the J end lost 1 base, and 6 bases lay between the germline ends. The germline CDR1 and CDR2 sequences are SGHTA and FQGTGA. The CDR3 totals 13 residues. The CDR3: CASSSQGTDTQYF. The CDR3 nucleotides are TGTGCCAGCAGCTCGCAGGGCACAGATACGCAGTATTTT.

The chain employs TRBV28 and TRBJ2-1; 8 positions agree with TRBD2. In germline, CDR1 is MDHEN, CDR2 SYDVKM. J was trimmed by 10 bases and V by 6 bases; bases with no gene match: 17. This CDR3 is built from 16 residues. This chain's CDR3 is CASSPITSGTQGEQFF. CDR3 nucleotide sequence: TGTGCCAGCAGCCCCATCACTAGCGGAACCCAGGGCGAGCAGTTCTTC. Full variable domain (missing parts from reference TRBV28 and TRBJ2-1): DVKVTQSSRYLVKRTGEKVFLECVQDMDHENMFWYRQDPGLGLRLIYFSYDVKMKEKGDIPEGYSVSREKKERFSLILESASTNQTSMYLCASSPITSGTQGEQFFGPGTRLTVL.

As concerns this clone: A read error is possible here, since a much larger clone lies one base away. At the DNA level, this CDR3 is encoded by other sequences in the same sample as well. As DNA, the CDR3 is TGTGCCAGCAGCCGAGGGGAGACCCAGTACTTC. Translated: CASSRGETQYF. V is TRBV27 and J is TRBJ2-5; a possible D gene is TRBD2 (5 bases). Trimming left V 6 bases short and J 5 bases short, with 7 bases between. The germline V gene encodes CDR1 MNHEY and CDR2 SMNVEV (reference sequence). This CDR3 spans 11 amino acids.

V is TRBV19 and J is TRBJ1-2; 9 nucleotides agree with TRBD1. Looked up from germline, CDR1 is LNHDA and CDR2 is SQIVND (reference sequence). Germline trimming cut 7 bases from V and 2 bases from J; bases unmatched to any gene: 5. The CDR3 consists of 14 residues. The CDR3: CASKDRGGNYGYTF. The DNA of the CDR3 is TGTGCCAGTAAGGACAGGGGTGGCAACTATGGCTACACCTTC.

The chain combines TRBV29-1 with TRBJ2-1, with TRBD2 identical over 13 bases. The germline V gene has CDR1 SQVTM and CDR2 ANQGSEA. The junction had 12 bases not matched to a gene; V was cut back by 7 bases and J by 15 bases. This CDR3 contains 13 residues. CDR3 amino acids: CSAGLAGVEKGFF. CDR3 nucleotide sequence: TGCAGCGCTGGACTAGCGGGAGTGGAAAAGGGGTTCTTC.

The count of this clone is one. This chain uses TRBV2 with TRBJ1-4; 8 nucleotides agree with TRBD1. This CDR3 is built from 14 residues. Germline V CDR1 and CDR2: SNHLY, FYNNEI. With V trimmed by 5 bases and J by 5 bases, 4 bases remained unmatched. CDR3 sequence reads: CASSKTGDNEKLFF. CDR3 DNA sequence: TGTGCCAGCAGTAAGACAGGGGACAATGAAAAACTGTTTTTT.

The CDR3 loop reads CASSARARAHSGNTIYF. The CDR3 DNA is TGTGCCAGCAGCGCGAGAGCCAGGGCGCACTCTGGAAACACCATATATTTT. The V gene is TRBV5-6, the J gene TRBJ1-3; a weak D match, TRBD1 (5 bases). V gave up 4 bases and J gave up 0 bases, with 17 bases separating them. The CDR3 runs 17 residues. The germline V gene encodes CDR1 SGHDT and CDR2 YYEEEE.

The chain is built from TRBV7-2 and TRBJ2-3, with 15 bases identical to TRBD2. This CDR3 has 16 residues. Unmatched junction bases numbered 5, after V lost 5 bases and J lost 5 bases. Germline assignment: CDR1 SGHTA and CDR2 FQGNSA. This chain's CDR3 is CASSRGLAGGEDTQYF. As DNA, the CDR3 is TGTGCCAGCAGCCGCGGACTAGCGGGAGGGGAAGATACGCAGTATTTT.

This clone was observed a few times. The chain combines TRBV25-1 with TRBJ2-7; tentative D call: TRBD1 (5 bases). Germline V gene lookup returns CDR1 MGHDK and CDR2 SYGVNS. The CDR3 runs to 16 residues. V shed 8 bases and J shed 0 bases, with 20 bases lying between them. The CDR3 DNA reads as TGTGCCAGCCGCGACAGACCCGCTCCTAGCTCCTACGAGCAGTACTTC. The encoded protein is CASRDRPAPSSYEQYF.

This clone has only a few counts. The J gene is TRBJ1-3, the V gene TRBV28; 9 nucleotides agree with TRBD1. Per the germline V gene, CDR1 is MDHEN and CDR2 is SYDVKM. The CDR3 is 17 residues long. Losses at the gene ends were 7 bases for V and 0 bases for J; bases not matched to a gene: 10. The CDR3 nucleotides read TGTGCCAGCACCCAGGACAGGGGCTCCATCTCTGGAAACACCATATATTTT. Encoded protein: CASTQDRGSISGNTIYF. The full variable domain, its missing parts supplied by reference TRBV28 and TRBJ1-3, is DVKVTQSSRYLVKRTGEKVFLECVQDMDHENMFWYRQDPGLGLRLIYFSYDVKMKEKGDIPEGYSVSREKKERFSLILESASTNQTSMYLCASTQDRGSISGNTIYFGEGSWLTVV.

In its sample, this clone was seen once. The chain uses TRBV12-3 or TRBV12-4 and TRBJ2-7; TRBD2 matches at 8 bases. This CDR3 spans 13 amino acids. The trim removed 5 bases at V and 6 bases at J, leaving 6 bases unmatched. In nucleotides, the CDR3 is TGTGCCAGCAGTAGCGGGAGATCTGGCGAGCAGTACTTC. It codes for CASSSGRSGEQYF.

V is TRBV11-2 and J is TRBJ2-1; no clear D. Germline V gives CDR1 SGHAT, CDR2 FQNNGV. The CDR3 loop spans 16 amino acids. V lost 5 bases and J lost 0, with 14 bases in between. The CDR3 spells CASSALIKSSYNEQFF. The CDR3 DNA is TGTGCCAGCAGCGCCCTGATCAAGAGCTCCTACAATGAGCAGTTCTTC.

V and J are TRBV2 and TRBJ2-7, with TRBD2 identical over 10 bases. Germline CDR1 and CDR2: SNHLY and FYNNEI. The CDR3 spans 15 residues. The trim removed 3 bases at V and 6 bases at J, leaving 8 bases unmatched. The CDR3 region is CASSEPSGSLVEQYF. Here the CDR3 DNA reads TGTGCCAGCAGTGAGCCTAGCGGGAGTTTGGTCGAGCAGTACTTC.